This T cell receptor beta chain was documented in a study of cytomegalovirus exposure and HLA in healthy donors. Broader study findings: Among CMV-associated TCR beta chains, most appeared HLA-restricted in a later analysis.

60 Vbeta and 13 Jbeta primers were used in PCR. Profiled with immunoSEQ multiplex PCR; TCRdb holds only in-frame clones, not every one. The data contain 110,000 to 150,000 clones, more than 9.5% of them singletons. There are a few counts of this clone. No antigen is known for it. Donors counted as nominally healthy when sampled, yet unrecorded immune exposures were likely. The CDR3 loop spans 15 amino acids. The germline CDR1 and CDR2 sequences are MGHRA and YSYEKL. The V and J ends lost 0 bases and 7 bases respectively, with 15 bases between them. The V gene is TRBV4-1, the J gene TRBJ1-2, with D tentatively TRBD1 (5 bases). The receptor was isolated from a man in his fifties or sixties in good health and CMV-seronegative. The material sequenced was PBMCs. DNA for the CDR3: TGCGCCAGCAGCCAAGATGACCAGGGTGTGCGTGGCTACACCTTC. Translated: CASSQDDQGVRGYTF.